This entry describes one T cell receptor beta chain. The antigen it recognizes is unknown. Nothing much larger sits one base from this clone, and base qualities are not available. Genomic DNA was extracted from sorted cells for sequencing of the TCRbeta CDR3 region. The immunoSEQ Assay was used for sequencing of TCRbeta CDR3 regions. The source is immuneACCESS, and TCRdb retained only in-frame sequences with V and J called. Part of the clones is not carried over; for the studies checked, unresolved V genes explain less than half of this, and the remainder is unexplained. The sample records around 52,000 clones, about 83% of which are singletons. About 3.1% of the sample lies in the top ten. The trial excluded patients who had a history of autoimmune disease or were on systemic immunosuppression. In every dose cohort, peripheral blood was drawn for TCR sequencing at baseline, cycle 4 day 1, and cycle 7 day 1. The samples were taken from a phase I, first-in-human, multicenter, open-label dose-escalation trial of ivuxolimab. Adults with locally advanced or metastatic melanoma, renal cell, hepatocellular, or head and neck squamous cell carcinoma were enrolled in the trial. Before TCR sequencing, CD4+ T cells and CD8+ T cells from peripheral blood were sorted into separate populations.

This entry is derived from a study of OX40 agonist ivuxolimab in advanced cancers. Regarding the complete study: Ivuxolimab, which targeted the costimulatory receptor OX40 (CD134), was an agonistic, fully human IgG2 monoclonal antibody. Partial responses were achieved by three dose-escalation patients, of whom one had hepatocellular carcinoma and two had cutaneous melanoma. The point of sequencing TCRbeta in the periphery was to test whether ivuxolimab changed TCR sequence diversity and drove clonal T-cell expansion. In the dose-escalation cohort, around four fifths of patients were male, and the mean age was approximately 55 years, with a range of 23 to 79. Prior anti-PD-1, anti-PD-L1 or anti-CTLA-4 therapy was permitted, and 40% of dose-escalation patients had received checkpoint inhibitors. Intravenous ivuxolimab was administered to patients every 2 weeks at six dose levels: 0.01, 0.1, 0.3, 1.5, 3 and 10 mg/kg. The paper covers the monotherapy dose-escalation part of the phase I ivuxolimab trial, which included N = 52 patients. Of the roughly 52 dose-escalation patients, hepatocellular carcinoma was present in about 20, melanoma in roughly 15, renal cell carcinoma in 9 and head and neck cancer in 9. Beyond this particular receptor, the publication reports: After ivuxolimab, CD8+ T cells had more expanded clones than CD4+ T cells on average. In the 0.1-3.0 mg/kg groups, partial responders were among the patients with the lowest normalized peripheral clonal expansion, particularly in CD8+ T cells. Low levels of normalized T-cell clonal expansion were also seen in some patients who did not respond. Clonal expansion of both CD4+ and CD8+ blood T cells was observed from baseline to week 6 at doses 0.1 to 3.0 mg/kg. Which antigens the clonally expanded peripheral T cells were specific for was not determined.

The V end gives up 5 bases and the J end 7 bases, leaving 8 bases in the junction not matched to a gene. The germline V gene yields SGHAT for CDR1 and FQNNGV for CDR2. Including the terminal cysteine and phenylalanine, the CDR3 comprises 15 residues. Only the CDR3 portion is preserved as DNA: 45 bases, with reading frame beginning at the first base. The chain is encoded by TRBV11-2 joined to TRBJ2-1, and 10 junctional nucleotides match TRBD1. The source of this sequence is an adult with an advanced solid tumor such as melanoma, head and neck, liver or kidney cancer. This specimen was CD4+ or CD8+ T cells sorted from blood, taken in a trial of the OX40 agonist ivuxolimab. The CDR3 loop reads CASSRGQGRRNEQFF. The DNA sequence reads TGTGCCAGCAGCCGGGGACAGGGGCGTAGGAATGAGCAGTTCTTC. The CDR3 plus the reference TRBV11-2 and TRBJ2-1 genes for the other parts give the full variable domain: EAGVAQSPRYKIIEKRQSVAFWCNPISGHATLYWYQQILGQGPKLLIQFQNNGVVDDSQLPKDRFSAERLKGVDSTLKIQPAKLEDSAVYLCASSRGQGRRNEQFFGPGTRLTVL.